Listed below are T cell receptor beta chains from one sample, sequenced in a study of shared clonotypes between healthy human individuals. Sequenced by immunoSEQ multiplex PCR; TCRdb stores in-frame clones only, minus some. The sample lists approximately 480,000 clones, nearly 80% occurring once. Sequencing used PBMCs. Receptors originate from a woman aged 40 to 49 in good health. Some clones in this sample may be carry-over from other donors' samples. CDR3s include the opening cysteine and the closing phenylalanine or tryptophan. Fields, in order: J gene, V gene, clone size, D gene, CDR3 DNA, CDR3 protein. The D gene is left open where the match is weak. Expanded clones get a size class; other rows say once, few or many, or leave the size out.

J gene: TRBJ2-7; V gene: TRBV9; clone size: few; D gene: TRBD1; CDR3 DNA: TGTGCCAGCAGCGCCTCGACAGGGGGTATTGGCGAGCAGTACTTC; CDR3 protein: CASSASTGGIGEQYF
J gene: TRBJ1-2; V gene: TRBV7-2; clone size: .; D gene: .; CDR3 DNA: TGTGCCAGCAGCTACGGGACCTCATATGGCTACACCTTC; CDR3 protein: CASSYGTSYGYTF
J gene: TRBJ2-3; V gene: TRBV6-1; clone size: .; D gene: TRBD2; CDR3 DNA: TGTGCCAGCAGTGAAAGGGTGGGGTTAGGCGGGAGTAACACAGATACGCAGTATTTT; CDR3 protein: CASSERVGLGGSNTDTQYF
J gene: TRBJ2-7; V gene: TRBV11-2; clone size: .; D gene: .; CDR3 DNA: TGTGCCAGCAGCTTAGTCCCAGGAGGTGGCGAGCAGTACTTC; CDR3 protein: CASSLVPGGGEQYF
J gene: TRBJ2-1; V gene: TRBV6-6; clone size: .; D gene: TRBD1; CDR3 DNA: TGTGCCACCAGGACAGGATACAATGAGCAGTTCTTC; CDR3 protein: CATRTGYNEQFF
J gene: TRBJ2-1; V gene: TRBV30; clone size: .; D gene: .; CDR3 DNA: TGTGCCTGGAGTGGACCCCTAGCGCCGAGCTCCTACAATGAGCAGTTCTTC; CDR3 protein: CAWSGPLAPSSYNEQFF
J gene: TRBJ1-5; V gene: TRBV19; clone size: .; D gene: .; CDR3 DNA: TGTGCCAGTAGTATAGGCGGGGGTGGCAATCAGCCCCAGCATTTT; CDR3 protein: CASSIGGGGNQPQHF
J gene: TRBJ1-5; V gene: TRBV19; clone size: once; D gene: .; CDR3 DNA: TGTGCCAGTAGCTCTTCCGGGACCCCATATCAGCCCCAGCATTTT; CDR3 protein: CASSSSGTPYQPQHF
J gene: TRBJ1-5; V gene: TRBV4-1; clone size: once; D gene: .; CDR3 DNA: TGCGCCAGCAGCCAAGAGCGGGACCAGCCCCAGCATTTT; CDR3 protein: CASSQERDQPQHF
J gene: TRBJ1-2; V gene: TRBV6-1; clone size: .; D gene: TRBD1; CDR3 DNA: TGTGCCAGCAGTGAGGAGAGGACAGGGGCCTATGGCTACACCTTC; CDR3 protein: CASSEERTGAYGYTF
J gene: TRBJ1-2; V gene: TRBV30; clone size: .; D gene: TRBD1; CDR3 DNA: TGTGCCTGGAGTAAGGGACAGGGGGCGGGCTATGGCTACACCTTC; CDR3 protein: CAWSKGQGAGYGYTF
J gene: TRBJ2-3; V gene: TRBV28; clone size: .; D gene: .; CDR3 DNA: TGTGCCAGCAGTCCACCCCCCCGGGCTCATTCAAGCACAGATACGCAGTATTTT; CDR3 protein: CASSPPPRAHSSTDTQYF
J gene: TRBJ1-1; V gene: TRBV5-1; clone size: .; D gene: TRBD1; CDR3 DNA: TGCGCCAGCAGCTTGGTCCCAGGGGGGTTGAACACTGAAGCTTTCTTT; CDR3 protein: CASSLVPGGLNTEAFF
J gene: TRBJ2-5; V gene: TRBV2; clone size: .; D gene: TRBD1; CDR3 DNA: TGTGCCAGCAGTGGTGGACAGGGGGACGTCTTGGAGACCCAGTACTTC; CDR3 protein: CASSGGQGDVLETQYF
J gene: TRBJ2-5; V gene: TRBV7-9; clone size: .; D gene: TRBD1; CDR3 DNA: TGTGCCAGCAGCCTAGGGGGCGGTGGACAAGAGACCCAGTACTTC; CDR3 protein: CASSLGGGGQETQYF
J gene: TRBJ2-3; V gene: TRBV9; clone size: .; D gene: .; CDR3 DNA: TGTGCCAGCAGCGTAGGGGCATCAGATACGCAGTATTTT; CDR3 protein: CASSVGASDTQYF
J gene: TRBJ1-2; V gene: TRBV28; clone size: .; D gene: TRBD1; CDR3 DNA: TGTGCCAGCAGGGCGCAGGGGGGTGGCTATGGCTACACCTTC; CDR3 protein: CASRAQGGGYGYTF
J gene: TRBJ2-7; V gene: TRBV27; clone size: .; D gene: TRBD2; CDR3 DNA: TGTGCCAGCAGTTTAGGGCGGGAGAGCTCCTACGAGCAGTACTTC; CDR3 protein: CASSLGRESSYEQYF
J gene: TRBJ2-5; V gene: TRBV18; clone size: .; D gene: .; CDR3 DNA: TGTGCCAGCTCACCAGAGGCAGGAGAGACCCAGTACTTC; CDR3 protein: CASSPEAGETQYF
J gene: TRBJ2-5; V gene: TRBV11-2; clone size: .; D gene: .; CDR3 DNA: TGTGCCAGCAGCTTAGGGGTGGCTACCCCGACCCAGTACTTC; CDR3 protein: CASSLGVATPTQYF
J gene: TRBJ2-1; V gene: TRBV2; clone size: once; D gene: TRBD2; CDR3 DNA: TGTGCCAGTAAGACTAGCGGGAGCCTGAACTCCTACAATGAGCAGTTCTTC; CDR3 protein: CASKTSGSLNSYNEQFF
J gene: TRBJ2-3; V gene: TRBV11-3; clone size: once; D gene: .; CDR3 DNA: TGTGCCAGCAGCTTAGATGGGGGACTGGTCGCAGATACGCAGTATTTT; CDR3 protein: CASSLDGGLVADTQYF
J gene: TRBJ2-7; V gene: TRBV6-6; clone size: .; D gene: .; CDR3 DNA: TGTGCCAGCAGGAACCCCGGAGCGACTAACGAGCAGTACTTC; CDR3 protein: CASRNPGATNEQYF
J gene: TRBJ2-2; V gene: TRBV11-2; clone size: .; D gene: .; CDR3 DNA: TGTGCCAGCAGCTTTCTTGGCCAGCCCGCCGGGGAGCTGTTTTTT; CDR3 protein: CASSFLGQPAGELFF
J gene: TRBJ2-1; V gene: TRBV7-9; clone size: .; D gene: .; CDR3 DNA: TGTGCCAGCAGCTTATGGGGCGGGACCTCCTACAATGAGCAGTTCTTC; CDR3 protein: CASSLWGGTSYNEQFF
J gene: TRBJ2-7; V gene: TRBV11-2; clone size: .; D gene: .; CDR3 DNA: TGTGCCAGCAGCGTGGGACAGGCGGGGGGGGAGCAGTACTTC; CDR3 protein: CASSVGQAGGEQYF
J gene: TRBJ2-7; V gene: TRBV6-1; clone size: .; D gene: .; CDR3 DNA: TGTGCCAGCACCGGGGGAGCGGAGAATGCCTACGAGCAGTACTTC; CDR3 protein: CASTGGAENAYEQYF
J gene: TRBJ1-1; V gene: TRBV4-1; clone size: .; D gene: .; CDR3 DNA: TGCGCCAGCAGCCCCATTTTAAGGACAAAGAACACTGAAGCTTTCTTT; CDR3 protein: CASSPILRTKNTEAFF
J gene: TRBJ2-7; V gene: TRBV18; clone size: few; D gene: TRBD2; CDR3 DNA: TGTGCCAGCTCACCGAGACTAGCGGGAGGCCCCTACGAGCAGTACTTC; CDR3 protein: CASSPRLAGGPYEQYF
J gene: TRBJ2-7; V gene: TRBV6-1; clone size: .; D gene: .; CDR3 DNA: TGTGCCAGCAGTGAGCTCCGGAGTACCTACGAGCAGTACTTC; CDR3 protein: CASSELRSTYEQYF
J gene: TRBJ2-7; V gene: TRBV28; clone size: .; D gene: TRBD2; CDR3 DNA: TGTGCCAGCAGTTTACGCGGACTAGGACGTAGCGAGCAGTACTTC; CDR3 protein: CASSLRGLGRSEQYF
J gene: TRBJ2-2; V gene: TRBV7-9; clone size: .; D gene: TRBD2; CDR3 DNA: TGTGCCAGCAGCGAAAGGACTAGTGTGGCCGGGGAGCTGTTTTTT; CDR3 protein: CASSERTSVAGELFF
J gene: TRBJ1-4; V gene: TRBV10-3; clone size: .; D gene: .; CDR3 DNA: TGTGCCATCAGTCGGGGGTCGGCAACTAATGAAAAACTGTTTTTT; CDR3 protein: CAISRGSATNEKLFF
J gene: TRBJ2-5; V gene: TRBV2; clone size: once; D gene: .; CDR3 DNA: TGTGCCAGCCGCTACGGGGGAGAGACCCAGTACTTC; CDR3 protein: CASRYGGETQYF
J gene: TRBJ2-7; V gene: TRBV18; clone size: .; D gene: .; CDR3 DNA: TGTGCCAGCTCATCCTCAGGGTACGAGCAGTACTTC; CDR3 protein: CASSSSGYEQYF
J gene: TRBJ2-2; V gene: TRBV2; clone size: .; D gene: .; CDR3 DNA: TGTGCCAGCAGGCAGACAGATGCTACCGGGGAGCTGTTTTTT; CDR3 protein: CASRQTDATGELFF
J gene: TRBJ1-1; V gene: TRBV6-6; clone size: .; D gene: .; CDR3 DNA: TGTGCCGGCAGCCCGGGTTGGGACACTGAAGCTTTCTTT; CDR3 protein: CAGSPGWDTEAFF
J gene: TRBJ2-7; V gene: TRBV19; clone size: .; D gene: .; CDR3 DNA: TGTGCCAGTAGTAACCCGGGACAGGCAGGAGGCGGGAGGAGCTACGAGCAGTACTTC; CDR3 protein: CASSNPGQAGGGRSYEQYF
J gene: TRBJ2-1; V gene: TRBV11-3; clone size: .; D gene: TRBD1; CDR3 DNA: TGTGCCAGCAGCCCGGGACAGGCGATCAATGAGCAGTTCTTC; CDR3 protein: CASSPGQAINEQFF
J gene: TRBJ2-1; V gene: TRBV6-5; clone size: .; D gene: TRBD1; CDR3 DNA: TGTGCCAGCAGTCTGGACAGGGGGAGTATGAATGAGCAGTTCTTC; CDR3 protein: CASSLDRGSMNEQFF
J gene: TRBJ2-1; V gene: TRBV28; clone size: .; D gene: TRBD2; CDR3 DNA: TGTGCCAGCAGTCTCTCCGGGACTAGCAGCAATGAGCAGTTCTTC; CDR3 protein: CASSLSGTSSNEQFF
J gene: TRBJ2-3; V gene: TRBV11-1; clone size: .; D gene: TRBD1; CDR3 DNA: TGTGCCAGCAGGACAGGGCCAGATACGCAGTATTTT; CDR3 protein: CASRTGPDTQYF
J gene: TRBJ2-6; V gene: TRBV7-2; clone size: .; D gene: .; CDR3 DNA: TGTGCCAGCAGCTTATCCCGCTCTGGGGCCAACGTCCTGACTTTC; CDR3 protein: CASSLSRSGANVLTF
J gene: TRBJ2-5; V gene: TRBV6-5; clone size: .; D gene: TRBD1; CDR3 DNA: TGTGCCATCAGTGATCAGGGGGCGACCCAGTACTTC; CDR3 protein: CAISDQGATQYF
J gene: TRBJ2-7; V gene: TRBV7-2; clone size: few; D gene: TRBD2; CDR3 DNA: TGTGCCAGCAGCTTTACTAGCGGGCAGCTCTACGAGCAGTACTTC; CDR3 protein: CASSFTSGQLYEQYF
J gene: TRBJ2-5; V gene: TRBV10-3; clone size: .; D gene: TRBD2; CDR3 DNA: TGTGCCATCAGTGAGAGCGGGAGGGCCCTGGAGACCCAGTACTTC; CDR3 protein: CAISESGRALETQYF
J gene: TRBJ1-4; V gene: TRBV11-2; clone size: few; D gene: .; CDR3 DNA: TGTGCCAGCAGCTTAGCGGGGGCGACTAATGAAAAACTGTTTTTT; CDR3 protein: CASSLAGATNEKLFF
J gene: TRBJ2-1; V gene: TRBV11-3; clone size: few; D gene: TRBD2; CDR3 DNA: TGTGCCAGCAGCGGGCCCGGGACTAGCGGGACTGGGGAGCAGTTCTTC; CDR3 protein: CASSGPGTSGTGEQFF
J gene: TRBJ1-4; V gene: TRBV10-3; clone size: .; D gene: .; CDR3 DNA: TGTGCCATCAGTATTTCCAGAAAAGAGGGGGAAAAACTGTTTTTT; CDR3 protein: CAISISRKEGEKLFF
J gene: TRBJ2-1; V gene: TRBV6-4; clone size: .; D gene: TRBD1; CDR3 DNA: TGTGCCAGCAGTGAATCCCAGGGGGTCAATGAGCAGTTCTTC; CDR3 protein: CASSESQGVNEQFF
J gene: TRBJ2-1; V gene: TRBV7-9; clone size: .; D gene: TRBD2; CDR3 DNA: TGTGCCAGCACCAAGGGACTAGCGGGAGGGATCAATGAGCAGTTCTTC; CDR3 protein: CASTKGLAGGINEQFF